The TCR beta chain described here comes from a study of OX40 agonist ivuxolimab in advanced cancers. Concerning the study at large: Ivuxolimab was an agonistic, fully human IgG2 monoclonal antibody directed against OX40 (CD134), a costimulatory receptor. Intravenous ivuxolimab was administered to patients every 2 weeks at six dose levels: 0.01, 0.1, 0.3, 1.5, 3 and 10 mg/kg. Among the approximately 50 dose-escalation patients, about 19 had hepatocellular carcinoma, around 15 melanoma, 9 renal cell carcinoma and 9 head and neck cancer. In the dose-escalation cohort, approximately 82% of patients were male, and the mean age was roughly 60 years, with a range of roughly 20 to 80. Patients were allowed to have had prior anti-PD-1, anti-PD-L1 or anti-CTLA-4 therapy, and approximately 37% of the dose-escalation patients had been treated with checkpoint inhibitors. Three dose-escalation patients achieved partial responses, one with hepatocellular carcinoma and two with cutaneous melanoma. The point of sequencing TCRbeta in the periphery was to test whether ivuxolimab changed TCR sequence diversity and drove clonal T-cell expansion. The paper covers the monotherapy dose-escalation part of the phase I ivuxolimab trial, which included N = 52 patients. The full study reports these points: In the 0.1-3.0 mg/kg groups, partial responders had among the lowest normalized peripheral clonal expansion, particularly in CD8+ T cells. Low levels of normalized T-cell clonal expansion were also shown by some nonresponding patients. On average, CD8+ T cells showed more expanded clones than CD4+ T cells after ivuxolimab. At doses of 0.1 to 3.0 mg/kg, clonal expansion of both CD4+ and CD8+ T cells in blood was seen between baseline and week 6. Which antigens the clonally expanded peripheral T cells were specific for was not determined.

Patients with a history of autoimmune disease or receiving systemic immunosuppression were excluded from the trial. Peripheral blood for TCR sequencing was drawn from every dose cohort at baseline, at cycle 4 day 1 and at cycle 7 day 1. The samples were drawn from a first-in-human, open-label, multicenter phase I dose-escalation trial of ivuxolimab. Adults with locally advanced or metastatic melanoma, renal cell, hepatocellular, or head and neck squamous cell carcinoma were enrolled in the trial. Before TCR sequencing, CD4+ T cells and CD8+ T cells from peripheral blood were sorted into separate populations. On this clone itself: No cognate antigen has been identified for it. The input lacks base qualities; no much larger clone sits a single base away.

Sequences SQVTM (CDR1) and ANQGSEA (CDR2) are obtained from the germline V gene. The V and J ends are trimmed by 6 bases and 0 bases, leaving 1 base between them. The CDR3 measures 10 amino acids from cysteine to phenylalanine. Of all the DNA, just the CDR3 is kept, 30 bases in frame from base 1. To sequence the TCRbeta CDR3 region, genomic DNA was isolated from the sorted cells. The immunoSEQ Assay was used for sequencing of TCRbeta CDR3 regions. This immuneACCESS table, as held by TCRdb, lists in-frame sequences with V and J called but not all clones. Of the missing ones, under half trace to an unresolved V gene in checked studies; the others have no known cause. The sample table shows 50,000 or so clones, and approximately 90% are seen once. The top ten hold around 8.7% of the sample.

The source of this sequence is an adult with an advanced solid tumor such as melanoma, head and neck, liver or kidney cancer. The chain joins TRBV29-1 to TRBJ2-3, with the D gene not confidently named. The sequencing used CD4+ or CD8+ T cells sorted from blood, collected in a trial of the OX40 agonist ivuxolimab. This receptor has the CDR3 CSVSTDTQYF. The DNA sequence is as follows: TGCAGCGTCAGCACAGATACGCAGTATTTT.